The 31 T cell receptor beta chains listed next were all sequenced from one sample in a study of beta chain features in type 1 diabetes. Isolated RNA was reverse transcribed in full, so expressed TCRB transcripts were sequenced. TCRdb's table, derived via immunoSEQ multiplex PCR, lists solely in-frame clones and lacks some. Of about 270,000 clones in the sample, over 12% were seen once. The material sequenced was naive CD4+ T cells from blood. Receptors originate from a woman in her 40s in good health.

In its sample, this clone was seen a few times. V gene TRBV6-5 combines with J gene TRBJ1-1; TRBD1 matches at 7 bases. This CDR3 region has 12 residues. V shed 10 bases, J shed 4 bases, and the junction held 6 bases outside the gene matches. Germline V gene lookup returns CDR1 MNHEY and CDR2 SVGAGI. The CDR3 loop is CATAQGSTEAFF. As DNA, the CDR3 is TGTGCCACTGCACAGGGGAGCACTGAAGCTTTCTTT.

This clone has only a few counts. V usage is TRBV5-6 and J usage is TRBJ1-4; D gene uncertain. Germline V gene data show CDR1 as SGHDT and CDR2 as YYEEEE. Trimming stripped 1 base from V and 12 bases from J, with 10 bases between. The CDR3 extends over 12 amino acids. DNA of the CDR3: TGTGCCAGCAGCTTGAGCAGGCAGCAACTGTTTTTT. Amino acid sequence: CASSLSRQQLFF.

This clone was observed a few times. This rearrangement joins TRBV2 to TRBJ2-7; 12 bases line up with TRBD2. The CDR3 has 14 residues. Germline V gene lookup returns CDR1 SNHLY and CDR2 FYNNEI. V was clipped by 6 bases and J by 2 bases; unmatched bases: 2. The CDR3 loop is CASRRTSGTYEQYF. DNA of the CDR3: TGTGCCAGCAGGCGGACTAGCGGGACCTACGAGCAGTACTTC.

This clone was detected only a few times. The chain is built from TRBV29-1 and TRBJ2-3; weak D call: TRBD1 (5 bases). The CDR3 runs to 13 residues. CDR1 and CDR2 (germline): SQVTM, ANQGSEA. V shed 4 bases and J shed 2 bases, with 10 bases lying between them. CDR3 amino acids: CSVAPTVTDTQYF. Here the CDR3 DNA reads TGCAGCGTTGCCCCGACAGTCACAGATACGCAGTATTTT.

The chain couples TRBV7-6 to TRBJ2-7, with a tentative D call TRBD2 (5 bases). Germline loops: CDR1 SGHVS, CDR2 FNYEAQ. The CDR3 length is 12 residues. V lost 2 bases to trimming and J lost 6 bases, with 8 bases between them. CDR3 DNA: TGTGCCAGCAGCTTACCCGGGGTCGAGCAGTACTTC. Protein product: CASSLPGVEQYF.

The CDR3 loop reads CASSPGLYNEQFF. The CDR3 nucleotides read TGTGCCAGCAGCCCAGGGCTCTACAATGAGCAGTTCTTC. The chain combines TRBV6-6 with TRBJ2-1; TRBD1 is a possible D gene (5 bases). In germline, CDR1 is MNHNY, CDR2 SVGAGI (reference sequence). Between the trimmed V and J ends, which lost 6 bases and 3 bases, there was a span of 9 bases. The CDR3 spans 13 residues.

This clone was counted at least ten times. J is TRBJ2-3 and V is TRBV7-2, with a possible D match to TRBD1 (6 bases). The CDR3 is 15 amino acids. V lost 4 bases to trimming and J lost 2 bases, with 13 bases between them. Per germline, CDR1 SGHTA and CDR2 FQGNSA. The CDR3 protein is CASSSPTGNTDTQYF. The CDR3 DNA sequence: TGTGCCAGCAGCTCACCGACAGGAAACACAGATACGCAGTATTTT. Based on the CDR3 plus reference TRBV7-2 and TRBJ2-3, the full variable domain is GAGVSQSPSNKVTEKGKDVELRCDPISGHTALYWYRQSLGQGLEFLIYFQGNSAPDKSGLPSDRFSAERTGGSVSTLTIQRTQQEDSAVYLCASSSPTGNTDTQYFGPGTRLTVL.

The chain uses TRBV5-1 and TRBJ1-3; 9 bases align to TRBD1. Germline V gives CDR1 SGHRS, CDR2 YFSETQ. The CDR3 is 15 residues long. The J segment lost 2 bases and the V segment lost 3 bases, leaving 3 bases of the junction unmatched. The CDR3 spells CASSSRQGAGNTIYF. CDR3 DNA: TGCGCCAGCAGCTCTAGACAGGGGGCTGGAAACACCATATATTTT.

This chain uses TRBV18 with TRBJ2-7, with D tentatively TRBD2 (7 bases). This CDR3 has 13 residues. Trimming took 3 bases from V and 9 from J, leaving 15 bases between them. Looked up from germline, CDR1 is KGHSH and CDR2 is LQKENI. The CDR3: CASSPQGGEGQYF. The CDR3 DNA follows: TGTGCCAGCTCACCTCAAGGGGGGGAAGGGCAGTACTTC.

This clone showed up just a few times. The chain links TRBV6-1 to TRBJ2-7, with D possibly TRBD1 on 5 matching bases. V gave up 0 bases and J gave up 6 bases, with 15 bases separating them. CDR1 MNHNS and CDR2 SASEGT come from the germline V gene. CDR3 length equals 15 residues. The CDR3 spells CASSEALNRKVEQYF. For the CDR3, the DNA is TGTGCCAGCAGTGAAGCGCTTAACAGGAAGGTCGAGCAGTACTTC.

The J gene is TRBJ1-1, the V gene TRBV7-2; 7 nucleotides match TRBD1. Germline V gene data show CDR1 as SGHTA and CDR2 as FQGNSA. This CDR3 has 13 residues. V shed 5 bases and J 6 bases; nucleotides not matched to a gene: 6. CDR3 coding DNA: TGTGCCAGCAGCACAAACAGGGGTGCTGAAGCTTTCTTT. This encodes CASSTNRGAEAFF.

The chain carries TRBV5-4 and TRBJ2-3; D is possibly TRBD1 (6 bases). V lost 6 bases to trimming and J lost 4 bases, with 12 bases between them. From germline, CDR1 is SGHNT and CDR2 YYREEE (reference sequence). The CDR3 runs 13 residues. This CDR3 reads CASTWAGADTQYF. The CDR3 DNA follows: TGTGCCAGCACCTGGGCAGGGGCAGATACGCAGTATTTT.

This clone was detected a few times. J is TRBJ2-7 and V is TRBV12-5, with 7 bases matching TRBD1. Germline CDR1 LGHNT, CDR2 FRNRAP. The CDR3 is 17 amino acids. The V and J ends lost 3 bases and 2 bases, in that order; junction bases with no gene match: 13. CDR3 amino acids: CASGFSPGGITPYEQYF. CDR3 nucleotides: TGTGCTAGTGGTTTCTCTCCAGGGGGTATCACCCCCTACGAGCAGTACTTC.

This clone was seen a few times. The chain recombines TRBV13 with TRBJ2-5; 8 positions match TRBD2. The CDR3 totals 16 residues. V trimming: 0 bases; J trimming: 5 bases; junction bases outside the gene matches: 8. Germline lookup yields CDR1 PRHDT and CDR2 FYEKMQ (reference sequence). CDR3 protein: CASSLGQAGDGETQYF. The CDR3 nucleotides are TGTGCCAGCAGCTTAGGACAAGCGGGGGACGGTGAGACCCAGTACTTC.

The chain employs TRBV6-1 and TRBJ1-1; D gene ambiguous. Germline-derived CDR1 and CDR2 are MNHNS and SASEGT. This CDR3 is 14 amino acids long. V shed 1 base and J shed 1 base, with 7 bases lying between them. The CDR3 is CASSEVQANTEAFF. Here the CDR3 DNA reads TGTGCCAGCAGTGAAGTGCAGGCGAACACTGAAGCTTTCTTT.

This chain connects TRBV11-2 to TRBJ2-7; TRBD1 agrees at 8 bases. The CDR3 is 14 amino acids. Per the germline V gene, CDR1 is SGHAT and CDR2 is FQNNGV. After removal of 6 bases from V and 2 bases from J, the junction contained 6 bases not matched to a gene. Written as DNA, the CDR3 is TGTGCCAGCAGATCCGGGACAGGAACCTACGAGCAGTACTTC. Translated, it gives CASRSGTGTYEQYF.

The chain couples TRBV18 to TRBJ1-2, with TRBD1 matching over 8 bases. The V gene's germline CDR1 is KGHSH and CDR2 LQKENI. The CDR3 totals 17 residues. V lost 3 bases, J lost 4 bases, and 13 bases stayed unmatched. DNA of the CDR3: TGTGCCAGCTCACCTTCTGGACAGGGAGCGGCCAGCTATGGCTACACCTTC. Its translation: CASSPSGQGAASYGYTF.

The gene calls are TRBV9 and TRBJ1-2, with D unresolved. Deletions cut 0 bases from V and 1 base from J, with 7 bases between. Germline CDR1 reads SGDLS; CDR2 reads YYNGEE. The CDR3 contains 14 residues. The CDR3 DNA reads TGTGCCAGCAGCGTAGGAGGGAATAACTATGGCTACACCTTC. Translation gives CASSVGGNNYGYTF.

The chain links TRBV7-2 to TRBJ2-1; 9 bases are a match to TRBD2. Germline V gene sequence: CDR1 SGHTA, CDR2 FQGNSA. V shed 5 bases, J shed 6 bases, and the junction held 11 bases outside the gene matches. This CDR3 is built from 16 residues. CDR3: CASSPGGRGGSNEQFF. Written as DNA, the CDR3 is TGTGCCAGCAGCCCCGGTGGGCGGGGGGGTTCCAATGAGCAGTTCTTC.

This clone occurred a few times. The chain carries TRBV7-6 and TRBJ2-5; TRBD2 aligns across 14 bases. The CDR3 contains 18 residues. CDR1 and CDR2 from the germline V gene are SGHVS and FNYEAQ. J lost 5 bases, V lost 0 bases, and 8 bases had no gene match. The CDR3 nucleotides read TGTGCCAGCAGCTTAGCTCCTCGGACTAGCGGGGGGCTGGAGACCCAGTACTTC. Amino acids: CASSLAPRTSGGLETQYF.

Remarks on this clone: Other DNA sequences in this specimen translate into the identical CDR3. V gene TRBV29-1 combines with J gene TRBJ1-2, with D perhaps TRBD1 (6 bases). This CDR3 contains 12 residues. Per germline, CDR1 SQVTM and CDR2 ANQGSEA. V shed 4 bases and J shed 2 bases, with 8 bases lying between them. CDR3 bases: TGCAGCGTTGCAGGGGCAAACTATGGCTACACCTTC. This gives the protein CSVAGANYGYTF. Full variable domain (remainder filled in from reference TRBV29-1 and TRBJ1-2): SAVISQKPSRDICQRGTSLTIQCQVDSQVTMMFWYRQQPGQSLTLIATANQGSEATYESGFVIDKFPISRPNLTFSTLTVSNMSPEDSSIYLCSVAGANYGYTFGSGTRLTVV.

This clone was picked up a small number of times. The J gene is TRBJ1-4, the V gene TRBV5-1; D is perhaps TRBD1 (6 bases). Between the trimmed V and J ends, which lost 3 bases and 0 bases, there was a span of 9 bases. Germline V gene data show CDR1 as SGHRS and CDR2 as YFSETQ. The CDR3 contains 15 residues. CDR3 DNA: TGCGCCAGCAGCTGGGACACAGCAACTAATGAAAAACTGTTTTTT. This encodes CASSWDTATNEKLFF.

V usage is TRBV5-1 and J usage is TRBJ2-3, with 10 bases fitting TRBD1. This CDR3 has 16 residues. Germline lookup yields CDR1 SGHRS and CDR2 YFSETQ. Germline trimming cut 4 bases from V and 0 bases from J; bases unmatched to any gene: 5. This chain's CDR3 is CASSQTGGVSTDTQYF. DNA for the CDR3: TGCGCCAGCAGCCAGACAGGGGGCGTTAGCACAGATACGCAGTATTTT.

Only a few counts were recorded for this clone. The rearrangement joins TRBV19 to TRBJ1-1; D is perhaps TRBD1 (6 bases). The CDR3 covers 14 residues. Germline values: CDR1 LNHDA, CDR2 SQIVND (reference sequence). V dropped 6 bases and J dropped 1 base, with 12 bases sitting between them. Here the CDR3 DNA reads TGTGCCAGTAGCCCCCAGGGGCAGAACACTGAAGCTTTCTTT. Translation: CASSPQGQNTEAFF.

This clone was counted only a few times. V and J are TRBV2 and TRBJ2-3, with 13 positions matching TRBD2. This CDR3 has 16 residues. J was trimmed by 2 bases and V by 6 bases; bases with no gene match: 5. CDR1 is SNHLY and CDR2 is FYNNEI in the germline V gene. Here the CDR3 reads CASSPGLAGPTDTQYF. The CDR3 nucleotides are TGTGCCAGCAGCCCGGGACTAGCGGGACCCACAGATACGCAGTATTTT.

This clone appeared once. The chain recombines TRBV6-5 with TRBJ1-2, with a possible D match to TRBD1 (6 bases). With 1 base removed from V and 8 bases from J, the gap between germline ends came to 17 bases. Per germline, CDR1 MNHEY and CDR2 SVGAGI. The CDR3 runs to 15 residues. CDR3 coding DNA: TGTGCCAGCAGTTACTTACGGGGGGCGTCTTACGGCTACACCTTC. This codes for CASSYLRGASYGYTF.

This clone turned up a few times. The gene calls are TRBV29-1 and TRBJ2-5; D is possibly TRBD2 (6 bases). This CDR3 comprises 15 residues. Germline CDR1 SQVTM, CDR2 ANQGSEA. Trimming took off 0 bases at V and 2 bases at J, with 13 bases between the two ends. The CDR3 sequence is CSVEEPVGRQETQYF. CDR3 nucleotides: TGCAGCGTTGAAGAGCCCGTGGGGAGGCAAGAGACCCAGTACTTC.

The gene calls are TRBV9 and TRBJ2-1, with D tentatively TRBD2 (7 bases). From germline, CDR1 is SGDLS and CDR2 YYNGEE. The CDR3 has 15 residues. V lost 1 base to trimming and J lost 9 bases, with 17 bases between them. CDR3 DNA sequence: TGTGCCAGCAGCGTAATTAGGGGGGGCCTGGGTGAGCAGTTCTTC. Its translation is CASSVIRGGLGEQFF.

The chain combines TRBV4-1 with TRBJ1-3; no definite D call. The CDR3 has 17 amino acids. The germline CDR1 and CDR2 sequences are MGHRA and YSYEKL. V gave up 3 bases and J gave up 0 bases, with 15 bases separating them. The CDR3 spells CASSHFGGAVSGNTIYF. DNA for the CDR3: TGCGCCAGCAGCCACTTCGGAGGAGCAGTCTCTGGAAACACCATATATTTT.

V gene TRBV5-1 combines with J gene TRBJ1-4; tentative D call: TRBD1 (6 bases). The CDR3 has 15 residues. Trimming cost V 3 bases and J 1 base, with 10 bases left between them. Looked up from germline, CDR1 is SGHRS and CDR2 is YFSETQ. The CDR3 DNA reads TGCGCCAGCAGCTCCAGAGGGGGAACTAATGAAAAACTGTTTTTT. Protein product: CASSSRGGTNEKLFF.

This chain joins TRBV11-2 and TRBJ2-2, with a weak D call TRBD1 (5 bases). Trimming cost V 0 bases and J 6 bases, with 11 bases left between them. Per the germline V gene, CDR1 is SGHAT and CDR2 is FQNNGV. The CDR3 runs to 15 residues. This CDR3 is CASSLDFRVPGELFF. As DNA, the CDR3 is TGTGCCAGCAGCTTAGATTTCAGGGTCCCCGGGGAGCTGTTTTTT.